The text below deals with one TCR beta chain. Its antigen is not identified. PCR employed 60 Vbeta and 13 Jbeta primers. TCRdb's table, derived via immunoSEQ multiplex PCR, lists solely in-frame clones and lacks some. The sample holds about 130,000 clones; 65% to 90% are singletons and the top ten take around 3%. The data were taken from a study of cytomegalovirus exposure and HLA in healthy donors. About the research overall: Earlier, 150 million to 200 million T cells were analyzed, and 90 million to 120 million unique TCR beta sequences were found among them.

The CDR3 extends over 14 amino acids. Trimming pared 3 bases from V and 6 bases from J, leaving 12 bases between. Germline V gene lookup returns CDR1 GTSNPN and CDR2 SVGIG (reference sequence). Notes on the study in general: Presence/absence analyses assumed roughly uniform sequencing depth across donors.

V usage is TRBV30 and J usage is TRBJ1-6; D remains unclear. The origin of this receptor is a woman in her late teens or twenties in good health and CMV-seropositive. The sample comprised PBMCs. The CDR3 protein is CAWSRGPVNSPLHF. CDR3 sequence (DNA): TGTGCCTGGAGCCGAGGGCCCGTTAATTCACCCCTCCACTTT. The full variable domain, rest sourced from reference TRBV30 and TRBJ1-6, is SQTIHQWPATLVQPVGSPLSLECTVEGTSNPNLYWYRQAAGRGLQLLFYSVGIGQISSEVPQNLSASRPQDRQFILSSKKLLLSDSGFYLCAWSRGPVNSPLHFGNGTRLTVT.